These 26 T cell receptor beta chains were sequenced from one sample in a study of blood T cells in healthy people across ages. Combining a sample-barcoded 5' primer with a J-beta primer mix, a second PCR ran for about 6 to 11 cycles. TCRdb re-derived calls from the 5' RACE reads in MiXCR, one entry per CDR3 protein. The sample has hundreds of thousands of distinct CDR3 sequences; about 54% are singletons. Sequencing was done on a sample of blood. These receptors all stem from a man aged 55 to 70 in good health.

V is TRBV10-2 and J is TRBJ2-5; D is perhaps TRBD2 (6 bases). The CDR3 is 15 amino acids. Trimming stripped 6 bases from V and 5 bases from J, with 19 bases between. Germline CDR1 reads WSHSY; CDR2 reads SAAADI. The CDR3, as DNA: TGCGCCAGCAGGAGGACTGCGCCGGGGGAGGAGACCCAGTACTTC. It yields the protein CASRRTAPGEETQYF.

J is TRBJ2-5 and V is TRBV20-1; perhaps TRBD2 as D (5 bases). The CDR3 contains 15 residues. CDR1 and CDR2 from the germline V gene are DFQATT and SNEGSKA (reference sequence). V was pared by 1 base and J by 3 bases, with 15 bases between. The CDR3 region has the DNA TGCAGTGCTAGAGCCCGCGGGCAGACCAAAGAGACCCAGTACTTC. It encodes CSARARGQTKETQYF.

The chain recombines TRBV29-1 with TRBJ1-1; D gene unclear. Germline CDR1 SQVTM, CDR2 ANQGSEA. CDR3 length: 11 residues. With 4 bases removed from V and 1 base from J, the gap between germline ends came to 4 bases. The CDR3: CSVGPNTEAFF. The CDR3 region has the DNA TGCAGCGTTGGTCCGAACACTGAAGCTTTCTTT.

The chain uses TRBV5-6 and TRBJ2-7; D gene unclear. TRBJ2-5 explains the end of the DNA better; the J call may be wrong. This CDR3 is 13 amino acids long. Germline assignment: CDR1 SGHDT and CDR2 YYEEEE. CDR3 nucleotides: TGTGCCAGCAGCTCCACGGCAGGAGAGACCCAGTACTTC. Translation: CASSSTAGETQYF.

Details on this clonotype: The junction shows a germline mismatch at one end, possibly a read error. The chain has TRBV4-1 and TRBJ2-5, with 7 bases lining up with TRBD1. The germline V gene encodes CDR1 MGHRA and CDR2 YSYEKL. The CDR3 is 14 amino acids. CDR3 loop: CASSRQGLQETRYF. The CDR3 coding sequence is TGCGCCAGCAGCCGACAGGGTCTACAAGAGACCCGGTACTTC.

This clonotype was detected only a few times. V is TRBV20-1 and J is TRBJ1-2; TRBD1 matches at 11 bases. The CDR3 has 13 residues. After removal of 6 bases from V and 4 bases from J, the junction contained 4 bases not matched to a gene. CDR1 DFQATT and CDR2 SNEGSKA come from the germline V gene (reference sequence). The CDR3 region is CSARTGGGYGYTF. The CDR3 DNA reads TGCAGTGCCCGGACAGGGGGCGGCTATGGCTACACCTTC.

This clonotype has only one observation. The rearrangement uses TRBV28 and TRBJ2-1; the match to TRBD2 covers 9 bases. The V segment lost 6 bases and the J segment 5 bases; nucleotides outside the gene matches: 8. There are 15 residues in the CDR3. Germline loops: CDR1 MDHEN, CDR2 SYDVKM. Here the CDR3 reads CASSRSTSGNNEQFF. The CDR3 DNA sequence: TGTGCCAGCAGCCGATCGACTAGCGGAAACAATGAGCAGTTCTTC.

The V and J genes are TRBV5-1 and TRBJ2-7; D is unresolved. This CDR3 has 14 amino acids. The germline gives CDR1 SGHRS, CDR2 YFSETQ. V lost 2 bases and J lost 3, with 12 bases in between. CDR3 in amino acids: CASSLLISNYEQYF. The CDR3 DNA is TGCGCCAGCAGCTTACTAATCAGCAACTACGAGCAGTACTTC.

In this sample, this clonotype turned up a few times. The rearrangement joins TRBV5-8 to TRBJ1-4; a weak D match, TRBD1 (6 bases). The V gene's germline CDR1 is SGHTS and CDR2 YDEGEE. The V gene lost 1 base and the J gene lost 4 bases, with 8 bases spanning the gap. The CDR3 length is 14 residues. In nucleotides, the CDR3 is TGTGCCAGCAGCTTGAGACAGGTTAATGAAAAACTGTTTTTT. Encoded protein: CASSLRQVNEKLFF. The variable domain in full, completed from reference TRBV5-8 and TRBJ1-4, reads EAGVTQSPTHLIKTRGQQATLRCSPISGHTSVYWYQQALGLGLQFLLWYDEGEERNRGNFPPRFSGRQFPNYSSELNVNALELEDSALYLCASSLRQVNEKLFFGSGTQLSVL.

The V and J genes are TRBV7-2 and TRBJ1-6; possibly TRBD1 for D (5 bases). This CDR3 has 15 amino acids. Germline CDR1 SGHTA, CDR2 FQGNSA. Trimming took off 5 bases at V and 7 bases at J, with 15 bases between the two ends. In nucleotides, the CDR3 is TGTGCCAGCAGCCCCCGGGGGTTGCAGAATTCACCCCTCCACTTT. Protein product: CASSPRGLQNSPLHF.

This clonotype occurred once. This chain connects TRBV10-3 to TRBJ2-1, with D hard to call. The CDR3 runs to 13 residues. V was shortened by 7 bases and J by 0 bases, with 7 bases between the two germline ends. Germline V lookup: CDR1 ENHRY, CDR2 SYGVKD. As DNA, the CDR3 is TGTGCCATCACCCAAAGCTCCTACAATGAGCAGTTCTTC. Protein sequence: CAITQSSYNEQFF.

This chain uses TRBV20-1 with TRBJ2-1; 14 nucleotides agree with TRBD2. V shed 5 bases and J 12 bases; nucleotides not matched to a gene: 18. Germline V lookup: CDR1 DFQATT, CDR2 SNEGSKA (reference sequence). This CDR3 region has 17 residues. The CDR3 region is CSALNGLAGGLKSGQFF. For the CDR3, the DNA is TGCAGTGCTCTTAACGGACTAGCGGGGGGCCTCAAAAGCGGGCAGTTCTTC.

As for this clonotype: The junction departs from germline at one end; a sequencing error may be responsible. CDR3 nucleotide sequence: TGCGCCAGCAGAGTCGGCCTCTCTAACTATGGCTACACCTTC. Translating it yields CASRVGLSNYGYTF. The chain links TRBV7-2 to TRBJ1-2; D remains ambiguous. The CDR3 is made up of 14 amino acids. Germline CDR1 and CDR2: SGHTA and FQGNSA.

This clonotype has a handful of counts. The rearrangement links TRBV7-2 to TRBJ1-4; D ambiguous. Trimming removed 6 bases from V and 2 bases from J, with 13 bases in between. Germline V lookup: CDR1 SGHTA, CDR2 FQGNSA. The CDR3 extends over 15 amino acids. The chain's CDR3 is CASSLAGRTNEKLFF. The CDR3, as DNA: TGTGCCAGCAGTCTAGCGGGCAGGACTAATGAAAAACTGTTTTTT.

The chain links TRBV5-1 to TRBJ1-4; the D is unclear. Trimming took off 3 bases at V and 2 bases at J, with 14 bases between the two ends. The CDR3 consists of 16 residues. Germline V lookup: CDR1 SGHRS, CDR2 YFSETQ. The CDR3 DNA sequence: TGCGCCAGCAGCTCCGGTTTACTCGTTACTAATGAAAAACTGTTTTTT. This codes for CASSSGLLVTNEKLFF. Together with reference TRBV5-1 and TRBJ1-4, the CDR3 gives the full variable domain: KAGVTQTPRYLIKTRGQQVTLSCSPISGHRSVSWYQQTPGQGLQFLFEYFSETQRNKGNFPGRFSGRQFSNSRSEMNVSTLELGDSALYLCASSSGLLVTNEKLFFGSGTQLSVL.

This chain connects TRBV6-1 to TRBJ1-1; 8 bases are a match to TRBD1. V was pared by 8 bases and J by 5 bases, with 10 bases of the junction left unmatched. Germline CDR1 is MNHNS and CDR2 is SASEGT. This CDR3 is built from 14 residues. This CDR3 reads CASQGAKGRTEAFF. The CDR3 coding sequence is TGTGCCAGCCAGGGGGCTAAAGGAAGGACTGAAGCTTTCTTT.

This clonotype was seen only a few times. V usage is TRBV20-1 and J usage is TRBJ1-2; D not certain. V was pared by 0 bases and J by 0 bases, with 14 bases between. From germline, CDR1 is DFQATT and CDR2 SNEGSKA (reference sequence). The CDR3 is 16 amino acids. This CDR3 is CSARDGSGKANYGYTF. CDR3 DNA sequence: TGCAGTGCTAGAGATGGGTCAGGAAAAGCTAACTATGGCTACACCTTC.

As DNA, the CDR3 is TGTGCCAGCAGAAAAACTAGCGGGGGGAGCTCCTACGAGCAGTACTTC. Its protein is CASRKTSGGSSYEQYF. The rearrangement joins TRBV7-6 to TRBJ2-7; 12 bases are shared with TRBD2. V lost 6 bases and J lost 0; bases outside the gene matches: 6. CDR1 is SGHVS, CDR2 FNYEAQ, per germline. This CDR3 has 16 residues.

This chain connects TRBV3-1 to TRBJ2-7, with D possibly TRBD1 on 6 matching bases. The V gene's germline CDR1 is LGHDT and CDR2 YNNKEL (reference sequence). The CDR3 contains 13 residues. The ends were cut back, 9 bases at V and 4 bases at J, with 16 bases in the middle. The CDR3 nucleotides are TGTGCCAGAGTGAACAGGGCTTTTTACGAGCAGTACTTC. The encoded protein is CARVNRAFYEQYF.

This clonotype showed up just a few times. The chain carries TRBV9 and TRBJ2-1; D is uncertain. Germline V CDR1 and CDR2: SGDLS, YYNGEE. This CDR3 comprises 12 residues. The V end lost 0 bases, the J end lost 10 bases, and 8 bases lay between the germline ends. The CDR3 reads CASSVGPSEQFF. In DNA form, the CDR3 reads TGTGCCAGCAGCGTAGGACCTTCCGAGCAGTTCTTC.

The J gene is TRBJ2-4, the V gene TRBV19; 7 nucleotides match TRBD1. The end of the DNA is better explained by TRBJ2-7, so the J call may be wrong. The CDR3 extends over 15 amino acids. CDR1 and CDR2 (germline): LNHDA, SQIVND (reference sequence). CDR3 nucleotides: TGTGCCAGTAGTTTCTTAACAGGGGCCAGCTACGAGCAGTACTTC. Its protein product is CASSFLTGASYEQYF.

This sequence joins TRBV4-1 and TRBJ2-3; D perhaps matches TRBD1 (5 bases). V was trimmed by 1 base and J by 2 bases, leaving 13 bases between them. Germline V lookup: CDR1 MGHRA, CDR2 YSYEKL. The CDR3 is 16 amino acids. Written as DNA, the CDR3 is TGCGCCAGCAGCCAAGTTTCCAGGGAACCCACAGATACGCAGTATTTT. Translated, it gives CASSQVSREPTDTQYF.

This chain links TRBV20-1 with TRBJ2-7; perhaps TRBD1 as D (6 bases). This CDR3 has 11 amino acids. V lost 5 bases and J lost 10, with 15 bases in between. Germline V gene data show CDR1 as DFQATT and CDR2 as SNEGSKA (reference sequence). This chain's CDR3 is CSAHRGGVQYF. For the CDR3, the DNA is TGCAGTGCTCACAGAGGGGGAGTCCAGTACTTC.

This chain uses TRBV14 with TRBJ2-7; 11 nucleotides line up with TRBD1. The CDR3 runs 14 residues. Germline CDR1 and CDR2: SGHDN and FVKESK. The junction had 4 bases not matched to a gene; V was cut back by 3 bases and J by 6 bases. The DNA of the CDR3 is TGTGCCAGCAGCCAGGGGACAGGGGGAATCGAGCAGTACTTC. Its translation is CASSQGTGGIEQYF.

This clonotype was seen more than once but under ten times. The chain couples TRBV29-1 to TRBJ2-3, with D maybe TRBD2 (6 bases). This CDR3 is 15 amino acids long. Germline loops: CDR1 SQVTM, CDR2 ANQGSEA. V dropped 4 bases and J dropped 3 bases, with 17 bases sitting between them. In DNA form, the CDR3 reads TGCAGCGTTGTTTTGGCGGGACGAGGGACAGATACGCAGTATTTT. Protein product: CSVVLAGRGTDTQYF.

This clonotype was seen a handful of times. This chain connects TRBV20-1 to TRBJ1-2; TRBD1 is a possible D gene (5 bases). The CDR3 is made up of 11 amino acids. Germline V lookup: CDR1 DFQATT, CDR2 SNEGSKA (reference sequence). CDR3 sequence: CGCGGDYGYTF. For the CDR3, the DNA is TGCGGTTGTGGGGGGGACTATGGCTACACCTTC.